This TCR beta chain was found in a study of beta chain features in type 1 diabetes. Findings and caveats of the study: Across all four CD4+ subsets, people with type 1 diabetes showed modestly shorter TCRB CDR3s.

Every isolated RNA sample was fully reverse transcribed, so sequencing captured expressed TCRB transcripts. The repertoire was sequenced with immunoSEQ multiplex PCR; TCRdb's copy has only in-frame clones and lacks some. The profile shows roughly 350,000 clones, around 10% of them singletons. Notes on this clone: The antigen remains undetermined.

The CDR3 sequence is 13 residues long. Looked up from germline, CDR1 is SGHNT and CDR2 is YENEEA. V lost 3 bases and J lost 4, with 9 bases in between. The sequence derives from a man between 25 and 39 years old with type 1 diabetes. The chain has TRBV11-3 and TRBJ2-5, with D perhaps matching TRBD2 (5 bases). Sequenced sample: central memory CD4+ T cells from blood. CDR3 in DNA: TGTGCCAGCAGCTTGAGGGATAGAGAGACCCAGTACTTC. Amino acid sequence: CASSLRDRETQYF. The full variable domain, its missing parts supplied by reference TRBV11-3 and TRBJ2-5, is EAGVVQSPRYKIIEKKQPVAFWCNPISGHNTLYWYLQNLGQGPELLIRYENEEAVDDSQLPKDRFSAERLKGVDSTLKIQPAELGDSAVYLCASSLRDRETQYFGPGTRLLVL.